The 21 T cell receptor beta chains below were found in one sample sequenced in a study of blood T cells in healthy people across ages. Then a second PCR, running about 6 to 11 cycles, was carried out with a sample-barcoded 5' primer and a J-beta primer mix. TCRdb reanalysed the 5' RACE reads using MiXCR and keeps one entry per CDR3 protein. Seen here are almost 550,000 distinct CDR3 sequences, about 24% observed once, and the top ten hold just under 9%. This same sample was also taken into another study, of T cells of mothers and their children.

The specimen was blood. The receptors originated from a boy aged 5-17 years in good health.

This clonotype was detected a few times. The chain carries TRBV6-1 and TRBJ2-1, with 9 bases identical to TRBD2. The CDR3 length is 16 residues. Trimming took 3 bases from V and 2 from J; bases not matched to a gene: 5. Per the germline V gene, CDR1 is MNHNS and CDR2 is SASEGT. The CDR3 here is CASSDWRGGPYNEQFF. DNA for the CDR3: TGTGCCAGCAGTGATTGGCGGGGGGGCCCCTACAATGAGCAGTTCTTC.

The table lists this clonotype with many counts. The J gene is TRBJ2-6, the V gene TRBV5-1; 12 bases are shared with TRBD2. Unmatched junction bases numbered 9, after V lost 3 bases and J lost 2 bases. From germline, CDR1 is SGHRS and CDR2 YFSETQ. CDR3 size: 19 residues. The CDR3 reads CASSSRLAGEVPGANVLTF. The CDR3 DNA follows: TGCGCCAGCAGCTCCCGACTAGCGGGAGAAGTTCCTGGGGCCAACGTCCTGACTTTC.

This clonotype was seen only a few times. The chain has TRBV6-2 or TRBV6-3 and TRBJ2-3; 9 nucleotides line up with TRBD2. Trimming cost V 6 bases and J 2 bases; bases outside gene matches: 6. The CDR3 has 15 residues. The germline V gene encodes CDR1 MNHEY and CDR2 SVGEGT. The CDR3 here is CASRDASGVTDTQYF. The CDR3 region has the DNA TGTGCCAGCAGAGACGCTAGCGGGGTCACAGATACGCAGTATTTT.

The chain recombines TRBV27 with TRBJ1-4, with unresolved D. The germline V and J ends were trimmed by 4 bases and 8 bases, with 20 bases remaining between them. This CDR3 is built from 16 residues. In germline, CDR1 is MNHEY, CDR2 SMNVEV (reference sequence). The CDR3 spells CASSSEEGGVNEKLFF. The CDR3 DNA reads TGTGCCAGCAGTTCAGAGGAGGGTGGGGTTAACGAAAAACTGTTTTTT.

The J gene is TRBJ1-5, the V gene TRBV4-3; D unresolved. Between the trimmed V and J ends, which lost 3 bases and 1 base, there was a span of 13 bases. The germline CDR1 and CDR2 sequences are LGHNA and YSLEER. CDR3 length: 16 amino acids. The CDR3 nucleotides are TGCGCCAGCAGCCAGGGGTGGGGTTTGAGCAATCAGCCCCAGCATTTT. This codes for CASSQGWGLSNQPQHF.

In this sample, this clonotype turned up a few times. V and J are TRBV29-1 and TRBJ2-7; D ambiguous. CDR1 is SQVTM, CDR2 ANQGSEA, per germline. The CDR3 length is 9 residues. Trimming shortened V by 8 bases and J by 6 bases, and 8 bases separated the two germline ends. CDR3 bases: TGCAGCCCAATCAGCGAGCAGTACTTC. It is translated as CSPISEQYF.

This chain joins TRBV2 and TRBJ1-2; a possible D gene is TRBD1 (6 bases). The CDR3 spans 15 residues. Germline CDR1 SNHLY, CDR2 FYNNEI. V lost 1 base, J lost 8 bases, and 17 bases lay in between. CDR3 in amino acids: CASSEVPYGGYGYTF. The DNA of the CDR3 is TGTGCCAGCAGTGAAGTTCCCTATGGGGGCTACGGCTACACCTTC.

This clonotype was seen a handful of times. The chain carries TRBV7-2 and TRBJ1-2; D uncertain. CDR1 is SGHTA and CDR2 is FQGNSA in the germline V gene. The CDR3 covers 14 residues. The V end was cut by 7 bases, the J end by 3 bases, with 15 bases between. The CDR3 DNA follows: TGTGCCAGCAACCACGGGATGGGGTACTATGGCTACACCTTC. Translating it yields CASNHGMGYYGYTF.

There are a few counts of this clonotype. This chain connects TRBV12-3 or TRBV12-4 to TRBJ1-2; the match to TRBD1 covers 9 bases. Unmatched junction bases numbered 4, after V lost 3 bases and J lost 8 bases. CDR3 size: 13 residues. For the CDR3, the DNA is TGTGCCAGCAGTTTCGGGACAGGGTGGGGCTACACCTTC. Encoded protein: CASSFGTGWGYTF.

V usage is TRBV27 and J usage is TRBJ2-7, with D tentatively TRBD1 or TRBD2 (5 bases each). Germline CDR1 and CDR2: MNHEY and SMNVEV (reference sequence). Trimming stripped 6 bases from V and 5 bases from J, with 14 bases between. This CDR3 has 13 residues. This chain's CDR3 is CASSWVGTNEQYF. The CDR3 DNA follows: TGTGCCAGCAGCTGGGTAGGGACGAACGAGCAGTACTTC.

V usage is TRBV6-6 and J usage is TRBJ1-2; TRBD1 matches 8 bases. The CDR3 consists of 12 residues. The germline V gene encodes CDR1 MNHNY and CDR2 SVGAGI (reference sequence). The V and J ends lost 6 bases and 6 bases, in that order; junction bases with no gene match: 3. The CDR3 region is CASRPGGHGYTF. The CDR3 nucleotides are TGTGCCAGCAGGCCAGGGGGCCATGGCTACACCTTC.

This clonotype was observed a few times. The chain employs TRBV20-1 and TRBJ2-7; 8 nucleotides align to TRBD1. CDR1 and CDR2 from the germline V gene are DFQATT and SNEGSKA (reference sequence). This CDR3 comprises 14 residues. J was trimmed by 1 base and V by 4 bases; bases with no gene match: 6. Written as DNA, the CDR3 is TGCAGTGCTACCCGCGACAGGGGATCCTACGAGCAGTACTTC. Protein sequence: CSATRDRGSYEQYF.

This clonotype was seen a handful of times. The chain combines TRBV5-6 with TRBJ2-5, with 11 nucleotides matching TRBD2. Germline V CDR1 and CDR2: SGHDT, YYEEEE. V lost 4 bases and J lost 4; bases outside the gene matches: 12. There are 17 residues in the CDR3. The chain's CDR3 is CASSRTHGLAGLETQYF. CDR3 bases: TGTGCCAGCAGCAGGACCCACGGACTAGCGGGTCTAGAGACCCAGTACTTC.

This clonotype was recorded many times. The V and J genes are TRBV12-3 or TRBV12-4 and TRBJ2-2; possibly TRBD1 or TRBD2 for D (5 bases each). The CDR3 has 14 amino acids. V was pared by 5 bases and J by 6 bases, with 13 bases between. The CDR3 nucleotides are TGTGCCAGCAGTCCGGACGGGGACGCCGGGGAGCTGTTTTTT. Its protein is CASSPDGDAGELFF.

This clonotype was detected only a few times. CDR3 sequence (DNA): TGTGCCAGCAGCTTCAGGGGCGCCACCTACGAGCAGTACTTC. It codes for CASSFRGATYEQYF. The V call is TRBV7-2, the J call TRBJ2-7; perhaps TRBD1 as D (6 bases). CDR3 length: 14 residues. Germline CDR1 SGHTA, CDR2 FQGNSA. With 3 bases removed from V and 2 bases from J, the gap between germline ends came to 11 bases.

About this clonotype itself: The junction does not match germline at one end; this may be a read error. This chain uses TRBV28 with TRBJ2-7; D may be TRBD2 (6 bases). The CDR3 has 16 amino acids. Germline lookup yields CDR1 MDHEN and CDR2 SYDVKM. The CDR3 reads CASSLRPRGMNYEQHF. For the CDR3, the DNA is TGTGCCAGCAGTTTAAGGCCCCGGGGGATGAACTACGAGCAGCACTTC.

The chain combines TRBV20-1 with TRBJ2-5; TRBD2 matches 9 bases. The J call is in doubt because the DNA end fits TRBJ2-7 better. The CDR3 spans 15 residues. In germline, CDR1 is DFQATT, CDR2 SNEGSKA (reference sequence). As DNA, the CDR3 is TGCAGTGCTACCACAAATAGGGGACTAGCAGGCGAGCAGTACTTC. Translated, it gives CSATTNRGLAGEQYF.

This clonotype was found a few times. The gene calls are TRBV25-1 and TRBJ2-5, with D tentatively TRBD2 (6 bases). This CDR3 region has 15 residues. V dropped 7 bases and J dropped 0 bases, with 15 bases sitting between them. Germline V gene lookup returns CDR1 MGHDK and CDR2 SYGVNS. The CDR3 DNA is TGTGCCAGCACGCCAGCTGGGGGGTACCAAGAGACCCAGTACTTC. Translation: CASTPAGGYQETQYF.

V usage is TRBV6-2 or TRBV6-3 and J usage is TRBJ2-2, with D maybe TRBD2 (6 bases). Germline V gives CDR1 MNHEY, CDR2 SVGEGT. V was clipped by 6 bases and J by 9 bases, with 8 bases between them. This CDR3 region has 11 residues. DNA of the CDR3: TGTGCCAGCAGGGGAGGCCGGGAGCTGTTTTTT. This translates into CASRGGRELFF.

The chain has TRBV10-3 and TRBJ1-5; no reliable D call. Germline CDR1 ENHRY, CDR2 SYGVKD. V was clipped by 10 bases and J by 2 bases, with 12 bases between them. The CDR3 covers 13 residues. Here the CDR3 reads CATSDGGNQPQHF. DNA for the CDR3: TGTGCCACCAGCGACGGGGGCAATCAGCCCCAGCATTTT.

Only a few counts were recorded for this clonotype. This chain connects TRBV28 to TRBJ2-5; D gene ambiguous. V gave up 2 bases and J gave up 5 bases, with 9 bases separating them. The CDR3 has 13 amino acids. Germline V CDR1 and CDR2: MDHEN, SYDVKM. DNA of the CDR3: TGTGCCAGCAGTTTAGTTAGGTTGGAGACCCAGTACTTC. Its protein product is CASSLVRLETQYF. The variable domain in full, completed from reference TRBV28 and TRBJ2-5, reads DVKVTQSSRYLVKRTGEKVFLECVQDMDHENMFWYRQDPGLGLRLIYFSYDVKMKEKGDIPEGYSVSREKKERFSLILESASTNQTSMYLCASSLVRLETQYFGPGTRLLVL.